Shown below are 9 T cell receptor beta chains from a single sample sequenced in a study of shared clonotypes between healthy human individuals. CD8 cells regarded as naive lacked CD45RO, were positively chosen for CCR7, and omitted terminally differentiated effector memory CD45RA+ cells. Sequencing was performed with immunoSEQ multiplex PCR; in TCRdb, only in-frame clones are kept and a portion is missing. The table has 750,000 to 1,000,000 clones, 85% to 95% seen once. Input material: naive CD8+ T cells sorted from blood. The receptors originated from a man under 40 in good health.

The chain carries TRBV9 and TRBJ2-3; D is unclear. Germline-derived CDR1 and CDR2 are SGDLS and YYNGEE. The V and J ends lost 6 bases and 2 bases respectively, with 10 bases between them. The CDR3 runs to 13 residues. The CDR3 region is CASTSPFTDTQYF. In nucleotides, the CDR3 is TGTGCCAGCACAAGCCCCTTCACAGATACGCAGTATTTT. Full variable domain (remainder filled in from reference TRBV9 and TRBJ2-3): DSGVTQTPKHLITATGQRVTLRCSPRSGDLSVYWYQQSLDQGLQFLIQYYNGEERAKGNILERFSAQQFPDLHSELNLSSLELGDSALYFCASTSPFTDTQYFGPGTRLTVL.

This rearrangement joins TRBV29-1 to TRBJ2-4, with TRBD2 matching 8 bases. The V gene's germline CDR1 is SQVTM and CDR2 ANQGSEA. Trimming took 5 bases from V and 8 from J; bases not matched to a gene: 11. The CDR3 length is 14 residues. The CDR3 nucleotides read TGCAGCGTTCAGTTGGCGGGAGGAGGGGACATTCAGTACTTC. Translating gives CSVQLAGGGDIQYF.

The V and J genes are TRBV15 and TRBJ2-1; D remains unclear. The germline V gene has CDR1 LNHNV and CDR2 YYDKDF (reference sequence). Trimming shortened V by 1 base and J by 5 bases, and 15 bases separated the two germline ends. The CDR3 loop spans 16 amino acids. CDR3 sequence reads: CATSRATGLRHNEQFF. The CDR3 region has the DNA TGTGCCACCAGCAGAGCAACCGGCTTACGGCACAATGAGCAGTTCTTC.

V gene TRBV9 combines with J gene TRBJ2-3, with 7 bases lining up with TRBD1. From germline, CDR1 is SGDLS and CDR2 YYNGEE. This CDR3 spans 14 amino acids. V lost 1 base to trimming and J lost 3 bases; unmatched junction nucleotides: 2. The CDR3 loop reads CASSVWDRTDTQYF. In DNA form, the CDR3 reads TGTGCCAGCAGCGTATGGGACAGAACAGATACGCAGTATTTT.

The chain couples TRBV11-2 to TRBJ2-5, with D possibly matching TRBD1 (6 bases). The CDR3 consists of 15 residues. Germline values: CDR1 SGHAT, CDR2 FQNNGV. Trimming left V 0 bases short and J 1 base short, with 9 bases between. This chain's CDR3 is CASSLDRGGQETQYF. The CDR3, as DNA: TGTGCCAGCAGCTTAGATCGAGGGGGCCAAGAGACCCAGTACTTC.

V gene TRBV27 combines with J gene TRBJ1-5, with D perhaps TRBD1 (6 bases). Germline CDR1 reads MNHEY; CDR2 reads SMNVEV (reference sequence). The CDR3 is 14 amino acids. V was shortened by 3 bases and J by 4 bases, with 10 bases between the two germline ends. The CDR3 nucleotides are TGTGCCAGCAGTTTGGCAGGGGCAAATCAGCCCCAGCATTTT. This encodes CASSLAGANQPQHF.

The chain joins TRBV11-2 to TRBJ2-3; the D is unclear. V lost 2 bases, J lost 0 bases, and 9 bases lay in between. Germline CDR1 SGHAT, CDR2 FQNNGV. The CDR3 totals 15 residues. The CDR3 here is CASSLWVGSTDTQYF. DNA of the CDR3: TGTGCCAGCAGCTTATGGGTAGGGAGCACAGATACGCAGTATTTT.

V and J are TRBV5-6 and TRBJ2-3; D possibly corresponds to TRBD1 (5 bases). This CDR3 is 16 amino acids long. Germline CDR1 reads SGHDT; CDR2 reads YYEEEE. V lost 4 bases and J 1 base, leaving 16 bases between the germline ends. CDR3 region: CASSLMTVYRTDTQYF. In DNA form, the CDR3 reads TGTGCCAGCAGCCTAATGACAGTTTACCGCACAGATACGCAGTATTTT.

In its sample, this clone was seen a few times. V and J are TRBV11-2 and TRBJ1-5, with 7 nucleotides matching TRBD1. CDR3 length equals 15 residues. V lost 5 bases, J lost 6 bases, and 10 bases stayed unmatched. Germline loops: CDR1 SGHAT, CDR2 FQNNGV. In DNA form, the CDR3 reads TGTGCCAGCAGCCCAGGGAGGGGGCGCCGTCAGCCCCAGCATTTT. Translation gives CASSPGRGRRQPQHF.